This T cell receptor (beta chain) stems from a study of Ad26.COV2.S vaccination and SARS-CoV-2 variants (dated by TCRdb to the early 2020s). Looking at the study overall: Vaccine-arm donors were drawn from COV1001, a multicentre, randomized, double-blind, placebo-controlled phase I-IIa trial of Ad26.COV2.S in healthy adults. Ad26.COV2.S was administered intramuscularly at a dose of 5x10^10 or 1x10^11 viral particles, either as one shot or as two shots given 56 days apart. TCRbeta repertoire sequencing served as the tool for gauging how specific and how broad the SARS-CoV-2-reactive T cell receptors were following Ad26.COV2.S vaccination. A total of about 30 samples were included in the TCR-sequenced set, comprising about 20 Ad26.COV2.S vaccine recipients, 5 placebo recipients and 8 SARS-CoV-2 convalescent individuals. Trial participants were randomized into five groups of five, in which low-dose or high-dose Ad26.COV2.S was given once or twice, or placebo was given on both occasions. Investigators did not know the trial group allocation while performing experiments and assessing outcomes. Summary of the overall study and its limitations: Compared with placebo recipients, Ad26.COV2.S recipients showed higher spike-specific TCR breadth (P = 0.0014). The authors noted that the TCR breadth and depth analyses may have underestimated total T cell responses. The study was not powered to compare responses between vaccine doses or regimens. After vaccination, spike-specific CD8+ and CD4+ T cell responses were reported to show substantial breadth. Vaccine and placebo recipients had comparable non-spike TCR breadth, which fits with the vaccine containing only spike.

A note on this clone: The antigen this receptor binds is unknown. No much larger clonotype is one base removed from it; base qualities were not supplied.

The immunoSEQ Assay was used to sequence TCRbeta CDR3 regions. After extraction, genomic DNA underwent amplification by bias-controlled multiplex PCR, followed by high-throughput sequencing. The paper's data handling went like this. To quantify the absolute abundance of every unique TCRbeta CDR3 region, sequences were collapsed and filtered. T cell fraction was estimated by normalizing TCRbeta template counts to usable DNA, which was measured by amplifying reference genes present in all nucleated cells. Repertoire TCRs were annotated as SARS-CoV-2-specific when V gene, CDR3 amino acid sequence and J gene were exactly matched to a known reactive TCR set. MIRA supplied the reference SARS-CoV-2 TCR set, which was filtered for enrichment in COVID-19-positive ImmuneCODE repertoires so that public or cross-reactive TCRs were removed. Using the MIRA antigens, annotated TCRs were further analysed by specific ORF or by position within an ORF. Depth was the summed frequency of annotated unique rearrangements, while breadth was defined as annotated unique rearrangements over total unique productive rearrangements. TCR breadth was compared between groups using two-sided Wilcoxon rank-sum tests. The clones in this table, taken by TCRdb from immuneACCESS, are in-frame only. Not every clone is retained; where verified, under half of the shortfall comes from an unresolved V gene, and the cause of the rest is unknown. D and trimming come from the DNA, and the V and J calls and clone size come from that table. This sample is represented by about 440,000 clones; 90% of them were singletons. 4.3% of the sample is in the top ten clones.

The treatment or condition label, read with the paper, signifies: about 20 received Ad26.COV2.S at low or high dose, single or two shots; roughly five received placebo; per-sample allocation not given. Repertoires of vaccine and placebo recipients were sequenced from samples collected on day 63 after the first injection. Cohort 1b enrolled roughly 25 adults aged 18-55 years at a single site in Boston, USA, between 29 July and 7 August 2020. Ad26.COV2.S was a replication-incompetent adenovirus type 26 vector expressing a prefusion-stabilized SARS-CoV-2 spike protein from the original Wuhan strain. Per the germline V gene (reference sequence), LGHDT is the CDR1 and YNNKEL is the CDR2. The CDR3 covers 15 residues, taking in both the cysteine and the phenylalanine. This entry keeps only the CDR3 DNA: 45 bases, framed from base 1. At the junction V is shortened by 1 base and J by 1 base; bases outside the gene matches: 2.

The TCR originated in a person aged 18 to 65 who received the Ad26.COV2.S COVID-19 vaccine or a placebo. The sequencing here drew on peripheral blood, taken in a trial of Ad26.COV2.S vaccine versus placebo. The sequence is built from TRBV3-1 (or the pseudogene TRBV3-2) and TRBJ2-5; 8 bases in between match TRBD2. The nucleotide sequence is TGTGCCAGCAGCCAAGCGGGGGGGTTCCAAGAGACCCAGTACTTC. It is translated as CASSQAGGFQETQYF.